This TCR beta chain was documented in a study of Ad26.COV2.S vaccination and SARS-CoV-2 variants. Repertoires were generated with immunoSEQ multiplex PCR, while TCRdb's copy carries only in-frame clones and drops some. Counted here are roughly 300,000 clones, 80% to 90% occurring once; the ten biggest clones make up 9.5% to 12%. The sample's treatment: approximately 18 received Ad26.COV2.S at low or high dose, single or two shots; about 5 received placebo; per-sample allocation not given. Each sample was drawn 63 days after the first injection (of vaccine or placebo). Donation came from an adult in Boston who was aged 18-55 years. A remark on this clone: Antigen: not known.

J gave up 7 bases and V 3 bases, and 7 bases lay outside the gene matches. The CDR3 covers 15 residues. Germline CDR1 is MDHEN and CDR2 is SYDVKM. Study-level points and caveats: Higher spike-specific TCR breadth was found in vaccine recipients than in placebo recipients. Responses of T cells in total may have been underestimated by the TCR breadth and depth analyses.

The rearrangement joins TRBV28 to TRBJ2-1; 9 nucleotides match TRBD2. The origin of this receptor is a person aged 18 to 65 who received the Ad26.COV2.S COVID-19 vaccine or a placebo. The specimen comprised peripheral blood, sampled in a trial of Ad26.COV2.S vaccine versus placebo. The CDR3 nucleotides are TGTGCCAGCAGTTTCCAGGCGGGGGGGCGGAATGAGCAGTTCTTC. Its translation is CASSFQAGGRNEQFF.